This T cell receptor (beta chain) was recorded in a study of blood T cell repertoires in COVID-19. At the level of the study: Samples came from the United States, Italy and Spain, spanning acute and convalescent COVID-19. The cDNA or gDNA used as material had been derived from T cells, B-cell-depleted T cells, or PBMCs.

In the original processing: Nucleated cell number was recorded as an estimate derived from reference gene primer amplification. Clones were sequenced by immunoSEQ multiplex PCR, and TCRdb holds only the in-frame ones, with some missing. V and J calls plus clone size are reproduced from that table; the DNA served to infer D and trimming. Of some 120,000 clones listed, about 86% were seen once; the top ten hold roughly 0.94%. CDR3 length equals 16 residues. The germline V gene has CDR1 SGHVS and CDR2 FNYEAQ. Trimming stripped 1 base from V and 0 bases from J, with 9 bases between. The sequence was obtained from a woman in her fifties or sixties with active or convalescent COVID-19. Sequencing was done on a sample of peripheral blood. The J gene is TRBJ2-2, the V gene TRBV7-6, with D tentatively TRBD1 (5 bases). Written as DNA, the CDR3 is TGTGCCAGCAGCTTAGGGGTACAGGCGAACACCGGGGAGCTGTTTTTT. It codes for CASSLGVQANTGELFF.